This passage covers 27 T cell receptor beta chains from one sample sequenced in a study of somatic mutations in cytotoxic T cells in rheumatoid arthritis. Method: immunoSEQ multiplex PCR; TCRdb's copy keeps in-frame clones and lacks some. The sample includes 10,000 to 12,000 clones, roughly 80% seen only once; the top ten take over 20%. Material: CD8+ T cells sorted from blood. The receptors were sampled from a man in his forties or fifties in good health.

The chain employs TRBV28 and TRBJ1-5; the match to TRBD1 covers 7 bases. With 4 bases clipped from V and 2 bases from J, the junction kept 8 bases outside the gene matches. Germline V gene lookup returns CDR1 MDHEN and CDR2 SYDVKM. The CDR3 length is 16 residues. The chain's CDR3 is CASSWSTGLGNQPQHF. The CDR3 bases are TGTGCCAGCAGTTGGTCGACAGGGCTGGGCAATCAGCCCCAGCATTTT.

The V call is TRBV7-9, the J call TRBJ1-1; TRBD1 aligns across 7 bases. CDR3 length: 19 residues. CDR1 and CDR2 from the germline V gene are SEHNR and FQNEAQ (reference sequence). Trimming cost V 2 bases and J 0 bases; bases outside gene matches: 15. This chain's CDR3 is CASSLSLFWQGVLNTEAFF. DNA of the CDR3: TGTGCCAGCAGCTTATCCCTTTTCTGGCAGGGGGTACTGAACACTGAAGCTTTCTTT.

The rearrangement joins TRBV6-5 to TRBJ1-2; D is undetermined. Germline CDR1 MNHEY, CDR2 SVGAGI. V dropped 4 bases and J dropped 7 bases, with 16 bases sitting between them. The CDR3 extends over 14 amino acids. This chain's CDR3 is CASSWNGDMGGYTF. The CDR3, as DNA: TGTGCCAGCAGTTGGAACGGGGATATGGGTGGCTACACCTTC.

This clone appeared a single time. The V call is TRBV27, the J call TRBJ1-1; D may be TRBD1 (6 bases). The germline CDR1 and CDR2 sequences are MNHEY and SMNVEV (reference sequence). V dropped 3 bases and J dropped 5 bases, with 13 bases sitting between them. The length of the CDR3 is 14 residues. In DNA, the CDR3 is TGTGCCAGCAGTTTTCGGACAGACGGGACTGAAGCTTTCTTT. This codes for CASSFRTDGTEAFF.

V usage is TRBV10-3 and J usage is TRBJ2-7; 12 nucleotides match TRBD2. The V segment lost 8 bases and the J segment 0 bases; nucleotides outside the gene matches: 23. CDR1 ENHRY and CDR2 SYGVKD come from the germline V gene. This CDR3 is built from 21 residues. This CDR3 reads CAIRLGDTPQGTSGFSYEQYF. Here the CDR3 DNA reads TGTGCCATCCGTTTGGGAGATACACCACAAGGGACTAGCGGGTTCTCCTACGAGCAGTACTTC.

The V call is TRBV25-1, the J call TRBJ2-3; 7 nucleotides line up with TRBD1. The CDR3 length is 15 residues. Germline-derived CDR1 and CDR2 are MGHDK and SYGVNS. After removal of 9 bases from V and 0 bases from J, the junction contained 9 bases not matched to a gene. As DNA, the CDR3 is TGTGCCAGAATGAGACCGGGACAGAGCACAGATACGCAGTATTTT. Translating it yields CARMRPGQSTDTQYF.

The rearrangement uses TRBV27 and TRBJ2-7; D is perhaps TRBD2 (6 bases). Per germline, CDR1 MNHEY and CDR2 SMNVEV (reference sequence). This CDR3 has 13 amino acids. Trimming removed 2 bases from V and 8 bases from J, with 13 bases in between. Here the CDR3 reads CASSLQLAGQQYF. The CDR3 DNA is TGTGCCAGCAGTTTACAACTAGCCGGGCAGCAGTACTTC.

The V call is TRBV28, the J call TRBJ2-1, with 8 bases fitting TRBD1. V lost 5 bases, J lost 6 bases, and 6 bases stayed unmatched. This CDR3 region has 14 residues. Germline V gives CDR1 MDHEN, CDR2 SYDVKM. The CDR3 bases are TGTGCCAGCAGTCTTACAGGGGGGATCAATGAGCAGTTCTTC. Translating gives CASSLTGGINEQFF.

The chain couples TRBV5-1 to TRBJ2-1; D not resolved. Germline V gene lookup returns CDR1 SGHRS and CDR2 YFSETQ. The CDR3 has 16 residues. V was trimmed by 0 bases and J by 0 bases, leaving 10 bases between them. The CDR3 nucleotides read TGCGCCAGCAGCTTGGTTCTCTCAGGCTCCTACAATGAGCAGTTCTTC. Amino acid sequence: CASSLVLSGSYNEQFF. Full variable domain (rest looked up from reference TRBV5-1 and TRBJ2-1): KAGVTQTPRYLIKTRGQQVTLSCSPISGHRSVSWYQQTPGQGLQFLFEYFSETQRNKGNFPGRFSGRQFSNSRSEMNVSTLELGDSALYLCASSLVLSGSYNEQFFGPGTRLTVL.

The chain joins TRBV7-8 to TRBJ2-5, with 7 bases that match TRBD1. The CDR3 is 18 residues long. Germline V lookup: CDR1 SGHVS, CDR2 FQNEAQ. Unmatched junction bases numbered 15, after V lost 5 bases and J lost 0 bases. The CDR3 nucleotides read TGTGCCAGCAGCCCCACCCGACAGGCCAGGGGGTACCAAGAGACCCAGTACTTC. Encoded protein: CASSPTRQARGYQETQYF.

The CDR3 bases are TGTGCCAGCAGCCCGACAGGAGTCTCCTACGAGCAGTACTTC. Amino acid sequence: CASSPTGVSYEQYF. V gene TRBV7-2 combines with J gene TRBJ2-7; D is perhaps TRBD1 (6 bases). This CDR3 has 14 amino acids. Deletions cut 5 bases from V and 0 bases from J, with 11 bases between. Germline CDR1 reads SGHTA; CDR2 reads FQGNSA.

The rearrangement links TRBV4-3 to TRBJ2-6; D might be TRBD1 (5 bases). Germline lookup yields CDR1 LGHNA and CDR2 YSLEER. V lost 0 bases to trimming and J lost 1 base, with 7 bases between them. CDR3 size: 16 residues. The CDR3 spells CASSQESGSGANVLTF. The CDR3 region has the DNA TGCGCCAGCAGCCAAGAATCAGGGTCTGGGGCCAACGTCCTGACTTTC.

This clone qualifies as medium-sized. The chain combines TRBV7-2 with TRBJ2-1; TRBD2 matches 11 bases. Losses at the gene ends were 4 bases for V and 10 bases for J; bases not matched to a gene: 15. This CDR3 spans 17 amino acids. Germline V CDR1 and CDR2: SGHTA, FQGNSA. This CDR3 is CASSSPTSGTLWGEQFF. Here the CDR3 DNA reads TGTGCCAGCAGCTCGCCGACTAGCGGGACCCTTTGGGGAGAGCAGTTCTTC. Filled out from reference TRBV7-2 and TRBJ2-1, the complete variable domain reads GAGVSQSPSNKVTEKGKDVELRCDPISGHTALYWYRQSLGQGLEFLIYFQGNSAPDKSGLPSDRFSAERTGGSVSTLTIQRTQQEDSAVYLCASSSPTSGTLWGEQFFGPGTRLTVL.

The V call is TRBV30, the J call TRBJ1-2, with D perhaps matching TRBD1 (6 bases). Germline values: CDR1 GTSNPN, CDR2 SVGIG (reference sequence). Trimming left V 0 bases short and J 8 bases short, with 13 bases between. This CDR3 has 13 residues. CDR3 sequence reads: CAWSVQGAGGYTF. CDR3 in DNA: TGTGCCTGGAGTGTACAGGGCGCGGGCGGCTACACCTTC.

This rearrangement joins TRBV5-1 to TRBJ2-1; TRBD2 might be the D (5 bases). V lost 4 bases, J lost 8 bases, and 25 bases lay in between. Per the germline V gene, CDR1 is SGHRS and CDR2 is YFSETQ. The CDR3 is made up of 17 amino acids. The CDR3 DNA follows: TGCGCCAGCAGCCTCATGTCTAGCTTCCTCCGGCCCGATGAGCAGTTCTTC. Its protein product is CASSLMSSFLRPDEQFF. The variable domain in full, completed from reference TRBV5-1 and TRBJ2-1, reads KAGVTQTPRYLIKTRGQQVTLSCSPISGHRSVSWYQQTPGQGLQFLFEYFSETQRNKGNFPGRFSGRQFSNSRSEMNVSTLELGDSALYLCASSLMSSFLRPDEQFFGPGTRLTVL.

The chain recombines TRBV5-1 with TRBJ1-4, with TRBD1 matching over 8 bases. The germline CDR1 and CDR2 sequences are SGHRS and YFSETQ. The trim removed 5 bases at V and 6 bases at J, leaving 9 bases unmatched. The CDR3 is made up of 15 amino acids. CDR3 in amino acids: CASRNRQGMDEKLFF. The CDR3 DNA follows: TGCGCCAGCAGAAATCGACAGGGGATGGATGAAAAACTGTTTTTT.

This clone came up once. The chain recombines TRBV27 with TRBJ2-7; the match to TRBD2 covers 13 bases. The CDR3 is 16 residues long. Looked up from germline, CDR1 is MNHEY and CDR2 is SMNVEV (reference sequence). J was trimmed by 7 bases and V by 5 bases; bases with no gene match: 11. The CDR3 nucleotides read TGTGCCAGCAGTCTCCTACTAGCGGGAGGGCCGCGGGAGCAGTACTTC. This sequence encodes CASSLLLAGGPREQYF.

This chain connects TRBV9 to TRBJ2-3; 9 bases map to TRBD2. Per germline, CDR1 SGDLS and CDR2 YYNGEE. Germline trimming cut 4 bases from V and 1 base from J; bases unmatched to any gene: 10. This CDR3 has 17 amino acids. The CDR3 DNA sequence: TGTGCCAGCAGCCCTCCAAGGCCTAGCGGGGGCACAGATACGCAGTATTTT. Translating gives CASSPPRPSGGTDTQYF.

The gene calls are TRBV9 and TRBJ2-5; TRBD1 matches at 10 bases. Germline trimming cut 2 bases from V and 3 bases from J; bases unmatched to any gene: 7. Germline CDR1 is SGDLS and CDR2 is YYNGEE. This CDR3 contains 16 residues. The CDR3 nucleotides read TGTGCCAGCAGCGTGAACCGGGACAGGGGCGAAGAGACCCAGTACTTC. This encodes CASSVNRDRGEETQYF.

V gene TRBV21-1 combines with J gene TRBJ1-1. TRBV21-1 is described as a pseudogene. There are 15 residues in the CDR3. CDR3 sequence reads: CASSKGGGANTEAFF. The CDR3, as DNA: TGTGCCAGCAGCAAAGGTGGGGGGGCGAACACTGAAGCTTTCTTT.

V usage is TRBV9 and J usage is TRBJ2-2, with unresolved D. This CDR3 contains 13 residues. V shed 0 bases and J shed 8 bases, with 8 bases lying between them. Per germline, CDR1 SGDLS and CDR2 YYNGEE. The CDR3 is CASSVANRGELFF. The DNA of the CDR3 is TGTGCCAGCAGCGTAGCGAATAGAGGGGAGCTGTTTTTT.

This clone was counted only a few times. Sequence at one end of the junction differs from germline and may be a read error. The chain combines TRBV7-3 with TRBJ2-7, with 11 positions matching TRBD1. The V gene's germline CDR1 is SGHTA and CDR2 FQGTGA. The CDR3 spans 15 residues. CDR3 in DNA: TGCGCCAGCAGCCCGGGACAGGGGGAAGGCTACGAGCAGTACTTC. Amino acids: CASSPGQGEGYEQYF.

This clone qualifies as medium-sized. The rearrangement links TRBV5-1 to TRBJ2-7; D is possibly TRBD1 (6 bases). Trimming shortened V by 1 base and J by 3 bases, and 14 bases separated the two germline ends. The CDR3 has 15 residues. The germline gives CDR1 SGHRS, CDR2 YFSETQ. The CDR3 DNA sequence: TGCGCCAGCAGCTTGACAGGACAGCAGAGCTACGAGCAGTACTTC. Residues: CASSLTGQQSYEQYF.

CDR3 loop: CASTGQGGTGELFF. CDR3 nucleotide sequence: TGTGCCAGCACCGGACAGGGAGGAACCGGGGAGCTGTTTTTT. The chain carries TRBV5-5 and TRBJ2-2; TRBD1 agrees at 8 bases. The CDR3 covers 14 residues. Unmatched junction bases numbered 6, after V lost 6 bases and J lost 5 bases. Germline lookup yields CDR1 SGHKS and CDR2 YYEKEE (reference sequence).

The chain is built from TRBV27 and TRBJ2-7, with D maybe TRBD1 (6 bases). The germline V and J ends were trimmed by 6 bases and 2 bases, with 17 bases remaining between them. The germline V gene encodes CDR1 MNHEY and CDR2 SMNVEV (reference sequence). The CDR3 length is 15 residues. CDR3 protein: CASSYTGTPTYEQYF. The CDR3 DNA follows: TGTGCCAGCAGCTATACCGGGACACCGACCTACGAGCAGTACTTC.

V usage is TRBV7-2 and J usage is TRBJ2-2; possible D gene TRBD2, 6 bases. CDR3 size: 16 residues. CDR1 and CDR2 (germline): SGHTA, FQGNSA. V dropped 3 bases and J dropped 5 bases, with 16 bases sitting between them. CDR3 bases: TGTGCCAGCAGCTTTTCGGCGGGGTTGGGTACCGGGGAGCTGTTTTTT. Protein: CASSFSAGLGTGELFF.

The chain links TRBV13 to TRBJ2-1, with 15 bases lining up with TRBD2. Trimming cost V 4 bases and J 5 bases; bases outside gene matches: 9. This CDR3 region has 18 residues. Germline-derived CDR1 and CDR2 are PRHDT and FYEKMQ (reference sequence). CDR3 bases: TGTGCCAGCAGCTCCCGGACTAGCGGGGGGGCCTGGGACAATGAGCAGTTCTTC. As protein: CASSSRTSGGAWDNEQFF.